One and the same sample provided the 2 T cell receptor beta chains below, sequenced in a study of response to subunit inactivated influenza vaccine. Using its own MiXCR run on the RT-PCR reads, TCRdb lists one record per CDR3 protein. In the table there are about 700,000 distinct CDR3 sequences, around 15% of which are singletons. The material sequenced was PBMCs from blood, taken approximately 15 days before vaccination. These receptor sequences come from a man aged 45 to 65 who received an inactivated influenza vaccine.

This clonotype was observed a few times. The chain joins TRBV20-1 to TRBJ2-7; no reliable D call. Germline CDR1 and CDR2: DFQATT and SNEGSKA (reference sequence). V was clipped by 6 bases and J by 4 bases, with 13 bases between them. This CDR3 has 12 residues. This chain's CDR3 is CSAPTLRYEQYF. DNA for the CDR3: TGCAGTGCCCCGACTCTGCGTTACGAGCAGTACTTC.

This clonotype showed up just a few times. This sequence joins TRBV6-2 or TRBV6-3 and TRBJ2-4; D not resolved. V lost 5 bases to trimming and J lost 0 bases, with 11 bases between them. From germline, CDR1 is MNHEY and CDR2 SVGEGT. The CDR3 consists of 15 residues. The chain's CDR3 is CASSAYTLAKNIQYF. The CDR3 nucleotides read TGTGCCAGCAGTGCCTACACATTAGCCAAAAACATTCAGTACTTC.